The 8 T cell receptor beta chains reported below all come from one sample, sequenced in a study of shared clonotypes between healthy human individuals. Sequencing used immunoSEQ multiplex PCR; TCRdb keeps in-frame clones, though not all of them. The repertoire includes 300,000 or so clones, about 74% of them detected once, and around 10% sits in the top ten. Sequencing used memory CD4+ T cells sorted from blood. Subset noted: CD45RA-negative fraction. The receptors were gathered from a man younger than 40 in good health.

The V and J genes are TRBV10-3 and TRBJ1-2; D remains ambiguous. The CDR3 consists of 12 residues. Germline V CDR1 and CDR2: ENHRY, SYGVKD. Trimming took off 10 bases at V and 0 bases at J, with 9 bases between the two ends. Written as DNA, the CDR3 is TGTGCCACGAATTCTCCTAACTATGGCTACACCTTC. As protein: CATNSPNYGYTF.

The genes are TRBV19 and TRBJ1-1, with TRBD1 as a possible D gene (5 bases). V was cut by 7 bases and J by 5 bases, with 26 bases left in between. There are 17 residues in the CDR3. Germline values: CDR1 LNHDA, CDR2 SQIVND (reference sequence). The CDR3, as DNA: TGTGCCAGTATCCCGGTGTCCGCGCCGGGGGGAATGACTGAAGCTTTCTTT. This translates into CASIPVSAPGGMTEAFF. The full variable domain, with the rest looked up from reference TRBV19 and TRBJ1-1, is DGGITQSPKYLFRKEGQNVTLSCEQNLNHDAMYWYRQDPGQGLRLIYYSQIVNDFQKGDIAEGYSVSREKKESFPLTVTSAQKNPTAFYLCASIPVSAPGGMTEAFFGQGTRLTVV.

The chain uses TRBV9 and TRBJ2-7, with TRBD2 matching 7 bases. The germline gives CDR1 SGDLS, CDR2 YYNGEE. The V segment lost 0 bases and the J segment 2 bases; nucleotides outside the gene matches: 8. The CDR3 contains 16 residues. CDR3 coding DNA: TGTGCCAGCAGCGTAGACGGCGGGAGTATGACCTACGAGCAGTACTTC. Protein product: CASSVDGGSMTYEQYF. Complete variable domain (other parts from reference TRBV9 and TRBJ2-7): DSGVTQTPKHLITATGQRVTLRCSPRSGDLSVYWYQQSLDQGLQFLIQYYNGEERAKGNILERFSAQQFPDLHSELNLSSLELGDSALYFCASSVDGGSMTYEQYFGPGTRLTVT.

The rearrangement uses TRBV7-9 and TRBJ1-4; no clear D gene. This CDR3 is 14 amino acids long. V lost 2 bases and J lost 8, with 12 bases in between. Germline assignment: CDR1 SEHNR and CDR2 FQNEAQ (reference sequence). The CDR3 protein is CASSLSSGMEKLFF. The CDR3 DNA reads TGTGCCAGCAGCTTATCCTCGGGTATGGAAAAACTGTTTTTT. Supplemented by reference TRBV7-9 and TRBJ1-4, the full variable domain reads DTGVSQNPRHKITKRGQNVTFRCDPISEHNRLYWYRQTLGQGPEFLTYFQNEAQLEKSRLLSDRFSAERPKGSFSTLEIQRTEQGDSAMYLCASSLSSGMEKLFFGSGTQLSVL.

CDR3 residues: CASSAGTRQETQYF. CDR3 nucleotides: TGCGCCAGCAGCGCCGGGACTAGACAAGAGACCCAGTACTTC. The J gene is TRBJ2-5, the V gene TRBV5-1; 8 nucleotides line up with TRBD2. V was pared by 4 bases and J by 2 bases, with 4 bases of the junction left unmatched. The germline V gene has CDR1 SGHRS and CDR2 YFSETQ. The CDR3 consists of 14 residues.

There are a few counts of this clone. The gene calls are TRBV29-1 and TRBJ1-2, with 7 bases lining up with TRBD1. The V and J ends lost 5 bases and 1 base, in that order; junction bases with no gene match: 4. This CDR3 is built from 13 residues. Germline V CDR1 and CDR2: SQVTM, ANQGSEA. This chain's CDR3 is CSVRGQSNYGYTF. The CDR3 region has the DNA TGCAGCGTTAGGGGGCAAAGTAACTATGGCTACACCTTC.

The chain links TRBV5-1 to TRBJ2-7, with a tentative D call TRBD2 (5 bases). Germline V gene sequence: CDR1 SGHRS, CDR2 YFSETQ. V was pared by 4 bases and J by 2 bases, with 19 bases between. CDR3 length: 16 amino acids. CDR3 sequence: CASSLSLSSGTYEQYF. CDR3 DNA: TGCGCCAGCAGCCTATCTTTGTCGTCGGGGACCTACGAGCAGTACTTC.

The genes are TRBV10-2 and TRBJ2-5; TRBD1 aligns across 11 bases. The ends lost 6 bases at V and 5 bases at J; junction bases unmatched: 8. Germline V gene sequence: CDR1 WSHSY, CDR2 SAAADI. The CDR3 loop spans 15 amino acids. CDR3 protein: CASRHRDRGKETQYF. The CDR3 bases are TGCGCCAGCAGACACCGGGACAGGGGGAAGGAGACCCAGTACTTC.